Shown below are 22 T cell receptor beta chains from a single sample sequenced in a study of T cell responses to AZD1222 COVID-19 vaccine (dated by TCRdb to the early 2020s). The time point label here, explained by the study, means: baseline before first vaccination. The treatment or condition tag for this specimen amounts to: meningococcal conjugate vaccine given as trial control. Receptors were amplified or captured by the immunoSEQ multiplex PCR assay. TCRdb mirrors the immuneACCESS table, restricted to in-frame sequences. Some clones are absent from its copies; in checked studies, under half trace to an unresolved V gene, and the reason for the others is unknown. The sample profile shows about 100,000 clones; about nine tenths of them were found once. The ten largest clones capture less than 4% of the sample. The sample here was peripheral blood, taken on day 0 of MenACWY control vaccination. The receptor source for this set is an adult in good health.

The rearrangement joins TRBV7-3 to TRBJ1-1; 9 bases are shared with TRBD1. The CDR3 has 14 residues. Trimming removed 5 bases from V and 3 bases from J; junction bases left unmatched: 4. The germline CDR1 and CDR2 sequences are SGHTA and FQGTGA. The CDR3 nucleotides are TGTGCCAGCAGCCAGACAGGGGGGGACACTGAAGCTTTCTTT. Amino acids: CASSQTGGDTEAFF.

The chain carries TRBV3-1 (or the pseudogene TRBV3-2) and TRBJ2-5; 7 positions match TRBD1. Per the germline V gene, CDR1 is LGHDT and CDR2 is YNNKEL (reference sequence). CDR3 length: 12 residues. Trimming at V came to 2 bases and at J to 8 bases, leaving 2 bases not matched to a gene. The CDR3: CASSQQGDTQYF. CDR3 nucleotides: TGTGCCAGCAGCCAACAGGGGGATACCCAGTACTTC.

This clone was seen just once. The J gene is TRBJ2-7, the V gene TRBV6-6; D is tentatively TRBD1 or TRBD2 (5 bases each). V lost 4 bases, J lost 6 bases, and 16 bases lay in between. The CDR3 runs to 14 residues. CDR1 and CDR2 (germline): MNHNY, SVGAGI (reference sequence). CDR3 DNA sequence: TGTGCCAGCAGTTCCCCGGGACGGGGAGTCGAGCAGTACTTC. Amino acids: CASSSPGRGVEQYF.

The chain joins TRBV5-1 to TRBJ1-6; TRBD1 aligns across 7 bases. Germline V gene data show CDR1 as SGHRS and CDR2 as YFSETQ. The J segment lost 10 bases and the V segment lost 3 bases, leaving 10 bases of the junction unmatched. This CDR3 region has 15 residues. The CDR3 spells CASSWTTGTSSPLHF. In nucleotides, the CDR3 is TGCGCCAGCAGCTGGACGACAGGGACGAGCTCACCCCTCCACTTT.

The CDR3 loop is CASSPYNEQFF. In nucleotides, the CDR3 is TGTGCCAGCTCTCCCTACAATGAGCAGTTCTTC. The gene calls are TRBV7-6 and TRBJ2-1, with unresolved D. The CDR3 sequence is 11 residues long. V gave up 8 bases and J gave up 2 bases, with 4 bases separating them. Per the germline V gene, CDR1 is SGHVS and CDR2 is FNYEAQ.

DNA for the CDR3: TGTGCCAGTGCCGTAATCCCGGAGATTTACAATGAGCAGTTCTTC. Translated: CASAVIPEIYNEQFF. The gene calls are TRBV19 and TRBJ2-1, with D unresolved. CDR1 LNHDA and CDR2 SQIVND come from the germline V gene (reference sequence). V was shortened by 8 bases and J by 4 bases, with 18 bases between the two germline ends. The CDR3 is 15 residues long.

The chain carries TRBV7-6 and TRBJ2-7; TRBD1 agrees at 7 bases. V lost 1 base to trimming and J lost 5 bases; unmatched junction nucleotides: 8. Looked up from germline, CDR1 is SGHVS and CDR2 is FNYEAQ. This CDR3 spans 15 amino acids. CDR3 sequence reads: CASSLGDRAYDEQYF. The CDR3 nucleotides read TGTGCCAGCAGCTTAGGTGACAGGGCTTATGACGAGCAGTACTTC.

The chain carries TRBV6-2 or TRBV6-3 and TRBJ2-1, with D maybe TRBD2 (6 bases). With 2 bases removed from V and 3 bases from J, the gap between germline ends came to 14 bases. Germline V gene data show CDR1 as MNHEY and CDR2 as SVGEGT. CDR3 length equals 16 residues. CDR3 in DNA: TGTGCCAGCAGTTACCTGGCGGGGCGGGACTACAATGAGCAGTTCTTC. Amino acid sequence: CASSYLAGRDYNEQFF.

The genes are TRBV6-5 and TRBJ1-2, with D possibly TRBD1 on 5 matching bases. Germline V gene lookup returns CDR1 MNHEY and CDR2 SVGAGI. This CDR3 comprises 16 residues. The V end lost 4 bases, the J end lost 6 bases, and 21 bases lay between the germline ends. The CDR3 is CASSFLGFGGDHGYTF. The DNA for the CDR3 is TGTGCCAGCAGTTTTTTAGGGTTCGGGGGGGACCATGGCTACACCTTC.

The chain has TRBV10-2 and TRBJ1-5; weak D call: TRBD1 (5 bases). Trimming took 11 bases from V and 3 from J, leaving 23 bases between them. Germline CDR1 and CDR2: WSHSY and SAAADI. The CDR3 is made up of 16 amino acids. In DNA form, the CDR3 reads TGCGCCCCCAGAGGGTGGGCAGGGCTTAACAATCAGCCCCAGCATTTT. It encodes CAPRGWAGLNNQPQHF.

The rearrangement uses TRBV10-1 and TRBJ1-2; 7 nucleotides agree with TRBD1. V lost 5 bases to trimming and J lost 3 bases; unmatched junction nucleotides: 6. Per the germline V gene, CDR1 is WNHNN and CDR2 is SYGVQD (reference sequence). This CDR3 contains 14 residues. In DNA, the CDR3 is TGCGCCAGCAGTCCAGCCGGGACAGACTATGGCTACACCTTC. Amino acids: CASSPAGTDYGYTF.

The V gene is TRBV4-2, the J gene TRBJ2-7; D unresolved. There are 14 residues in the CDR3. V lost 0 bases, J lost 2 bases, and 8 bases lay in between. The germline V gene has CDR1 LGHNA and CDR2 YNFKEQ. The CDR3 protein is CASSQDPGPYEQYF. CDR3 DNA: TGTGCCAGCAGCCAAGATCCCGGTCCCTACGAGCAGTACTTC.

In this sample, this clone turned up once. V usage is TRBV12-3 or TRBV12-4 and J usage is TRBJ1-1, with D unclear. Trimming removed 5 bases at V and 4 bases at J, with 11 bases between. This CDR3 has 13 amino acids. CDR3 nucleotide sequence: TGTGCCAGCAGTCCCACATTGGGCACTGAAGCTTTCTTT. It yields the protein CASSPTLGTEAFF.

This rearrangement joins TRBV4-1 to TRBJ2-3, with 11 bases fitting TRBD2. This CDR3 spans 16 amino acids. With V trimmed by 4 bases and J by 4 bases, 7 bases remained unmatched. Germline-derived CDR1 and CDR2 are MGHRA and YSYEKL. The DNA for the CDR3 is TGCGCCAGCAGCCGACTAGGACTAGCGGGTGCAGATACGCAGTATTTT. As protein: CASSRLGLAGADTQYF.

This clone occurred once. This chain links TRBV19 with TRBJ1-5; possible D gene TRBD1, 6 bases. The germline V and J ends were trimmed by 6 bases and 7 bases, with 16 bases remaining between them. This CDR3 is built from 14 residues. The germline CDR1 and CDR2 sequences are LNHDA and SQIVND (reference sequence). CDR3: CASRGGQAGQPQHF. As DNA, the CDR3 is TGTGCCAGTAGGGGGGGACAAGCGGGGCAGCCCCAGCATTTT.

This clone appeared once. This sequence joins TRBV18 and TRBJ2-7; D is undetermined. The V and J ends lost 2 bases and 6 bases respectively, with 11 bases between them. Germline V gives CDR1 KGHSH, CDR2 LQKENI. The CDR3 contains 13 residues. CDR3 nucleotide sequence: TGTGCCAGCTCACCATCGCAAGGGCTCGAGCAGTACTTC. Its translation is CASSPSQGLEQYF.

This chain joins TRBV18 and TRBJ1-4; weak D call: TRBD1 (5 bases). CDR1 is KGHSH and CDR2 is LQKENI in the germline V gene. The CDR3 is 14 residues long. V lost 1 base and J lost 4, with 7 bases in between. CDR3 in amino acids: CASSPRGNNEKLFF. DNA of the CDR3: TGTGCCAGCTCACCACGGGGGAATAATGAAAAACTGTTTTTT.

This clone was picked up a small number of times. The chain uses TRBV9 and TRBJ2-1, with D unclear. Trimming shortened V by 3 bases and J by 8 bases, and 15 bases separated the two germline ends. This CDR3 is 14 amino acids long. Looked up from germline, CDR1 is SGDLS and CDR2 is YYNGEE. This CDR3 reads CASSASGVGYEQFF. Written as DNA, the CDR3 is TGTGCCAGCAGCGCCTCGGGTGTGGGGTATGAGCAGTTCTTC.

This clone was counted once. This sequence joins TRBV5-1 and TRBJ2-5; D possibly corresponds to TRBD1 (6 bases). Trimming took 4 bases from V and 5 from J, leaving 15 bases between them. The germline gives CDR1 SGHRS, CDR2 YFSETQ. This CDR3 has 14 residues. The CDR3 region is CASSGNRVQETQYF. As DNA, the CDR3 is TGCGCCAGCAGCGGAAACAGGGTTCAGGAGACCCAGTACTTC.

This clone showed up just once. CDR3 region: CATSDQNAYEQYF. In DNA, the CDR3 is TGTGCCACCAGTGACCAGAACGCCTACGAGCAGTACTTC. The chain links TRBV24-1 to TRBJ2-7; D is ambiguous. The CDR3 contains 13 residues. CDR1 and CDR2 (germline): KGHDR, SFDVKD. The germline V and J ends were trimmed by 4 bases and 2 bases, with 8 bases remaining between them.

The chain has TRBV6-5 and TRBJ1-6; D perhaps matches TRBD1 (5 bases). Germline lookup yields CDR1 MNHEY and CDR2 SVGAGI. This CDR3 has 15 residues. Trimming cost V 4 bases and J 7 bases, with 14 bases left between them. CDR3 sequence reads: CASSWGGGSNSPLHF. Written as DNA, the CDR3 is TGTGCCAGCAGTTGGGGTGGGGGGTCGAATTCACCCCTCCACTTT.

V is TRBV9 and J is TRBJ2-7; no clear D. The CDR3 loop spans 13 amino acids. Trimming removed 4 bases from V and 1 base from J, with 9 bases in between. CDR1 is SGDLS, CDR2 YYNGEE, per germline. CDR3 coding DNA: TGTGCCAGCAGCCCCCAGAGTTCCTACGAGCAGTACTTC. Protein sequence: CASSPQSSYEQYF.